These T cell receptor beta chains were read from a single sample in a study of OX40 agonist ivuxolimab in advanced cancers. Measured with immunoSEQ multiplex PCR; TCRdb has only the in-frame clones, and not every one. The profile shows 55,000 or so clones, roughly nine tenths of them singletons. Sequences were derived from CD4+ or CD8+ T cells sorted from blood, sampled in a trial of the OX40 agonist ivuxolimab. Receptors were obtained from an adult with an advanced solid tumor such as melanoma, head and neck, liver or kidney cancer. CDR3s include the opening cysteine and the closing phenylalanine or tryptophan. A D gene is named only where the DNA matches it firmly. Clone size appears in some rows only: once, few, many, or a class for an expanded clone.

d_gene,v_gene,j_gene,abundance,CDR3aa,CDR3nt
NA,TRBV14,TRBJ1-4,NA,CASRPVGVPEKLFF,TGTGCCAGCAGACCTGTGGGTGTGCCTGAAAAACTGTTTTTT
NA,TRBV9,TRBJ2-7,NA,CASSVGSGVSYEQYF,TGTGCCAGCAGCGTCGGATCTGGGGTCTCCTACGAGCAGTACTTC
NA,TRBV6-5,TRBJ2-3,NA,CASSYSGTQYF,TGTGCCAGCAGTTACTCTGGAACGCAGTATTTT
NA,TRBV2,TRBJ1-6,NA,CASSEQVVSSPLHF,TGTGCCAGCAGTGAACAGGTAGTAAGTTCACCCCTCCACTTT
TRBD1,TRBV5-5,TRBJ1-5,NA,CASSLGAGGGLSNQPQHF,TGTGCCAGCAGCTTGGGGGCAGGGGGCGGGTTGAGCAATCAGCCCCAGCATTTT
NA,TRBV5-1,TRBJ2-7,NA,CASSRSATDYEQYF,TGCGCCAGCAGCCGATCCGCGACGGACTACGAGCAGTACTTC
NA,TRBV18,TRBJ2-7,NA,CASSPPGLPSYEQYF,TGTGCCAGCTCACCACCCGGACTCCCTTCCTACGAGCAGTACTTC
NA,TRBV29-1,TRBJ1-1,medium-sized,CSVASLGRVNTEAFF,TGCAGCGTTGCCTCTCTGGGCAGAGTAAACACTGAAGCTTTCTTT
TRBD2,TRBV5-8,TRBJ2-3,NA,CASSFPLAGGTTDTQYF,TGTGCCAGCAGCTTTCCCCTAGCGGGGGGAACCACAGATACGCAGTATTTT
TRBD1,TRBV29-1,TRBJ1-2,NA,CSASGTGHYGYTF,TGCAGCGCATCCGGGACAGGGCACTATGGCTACACCTTC
TRBD1,TRBV7-3,TRBJ1-1,NA,CASSSLGQGNTEAFF,TGTGCCAGCAGCAGCCTCGGACAGGGGAACACTGAAGCTTTCTTT
NA,TRBV7-6,TRBJ2-2,NA,CASSPGQSSNTGELFF,TGTGCCAGCAGCCCTGGACAGAGCTCCAACACCGGGGAGCTGTTTTTT
TRBD2,TRBV6-1,TRBJ2-7,NA,CASSSLAGVNEQYF,TGTGCCAGCAGTAGTCTAGCGGGGGTCAACGAGCAGTACTTC
NA,TRBV28,TRBJ1-1,NA,CASSYRSFGGLGTEAFF,TGTGCCAGCAGTTATCGGTCTTTCGGGGGGCTGGGCACTGAAGCTTTCTTT
NA,TRBV19,TRBJ1-2,few,CASSLAMGGNYGYTF,TGTGCCAGTAGTCTGGCTATGGGGGGAAACTATGGCTACACCTTC
TRBD1,TRBV11-2,TRBJ2-5,NA,CASSPNRGSETQYF,TGTGCCAGCAGCCCGAACAGGGGGTCGGAGACCCAGTACTTC
NA,TRBV30,TRBJ1-4,NA,CAWSEGVTNEKLFF,TGTGCCTGGAGTGAAGGAGTAACTAATGAAAAACTGTTTTTT
TRBD1,TRBV19,TRBJ1-1,NA,CASSARGDTEAFF,TGTGCCAGTAGTGCCAGGGGGGACACTGAAGCTTTCTTT
NA,TRBV2,TRBJ2-7,once,CASYGYYEQYF,TGTGCCAGCTACGGATACTACGAGCAGTACTTC
NA,TRBV7-9,TRBJ1-1,NA,CASGIDRWGSEAFF,TGTGCCAGCGGAATAGACAGATGGGGCTCTGAAGCTTTCTTT
NA,TRBV15,TRBJ2-7,once,CATSRGGGTPYEQYF,TGTGCCACCAGCAGAGGTGGGGGGACGCCCTACGAGCAGTACTTC
NA,TRBV19,TRBJ1-5,NA,CASSYGDNQPQHF,TGTGCCAGCAGCTATGGGGACAATCAGCCCCAGCATTTT
NA,TRBV5-4,TRBJ1-2,NA,CASSLREGYTF,TGTGCCAGCAGCTTGCGGGAGGGCTACACCTTC
NA,TRBV9,TRBJ2-7,NA,CASSVDLGTGAYEQYF,TGTGCCAGCAGCGTAGATCTAGGGACGGGAGCCTACGAGCAGTACTTC
TRBD2,TRBV11-2,TRBJ2-3,once,CASSLLAGGTTDTQYF,TGTGCCAGCAGCTTACTAGCGGGGGGAACCACAGATACGCAGTATTTT
NA,TRBV5-1,TRBJ1-6,few,CASSPRTASPLHF,TGCGCCAGCAGCCCAAGGACGGCTTCACCCCTCCACTTT
NA,TRBV6-5,TRBJ1-5,NA,CASSYLGDQPQHF,TGTGCCAGCAGTTACTTGGGAGATCAGCCCCAGCATTTT
TRBD1,TRBV6-1,TRBJ2-7,NA,CASSEQTGTGPYEQYF,TGTGCCAGCAGTGAACAGACCGGGACAGGGCCCTACGAGCAGTACTTC
TRBD1,TRBV19,TRBJ2-5,NA,CASSIGQGVPYQETQYF,TGTGCCAGTAGTATCGGACAGGGGGTCCCGTACCAAGAGACCCAGTACTTC
TRBD1,TRBV5-8,TRBJ1-2,NA,CASSLDRDYGYTF,TGTGCCAGCAGTTTGGACAGGGACTATGGCTACACCTTC
NA,TRBV19,TRBJ1-4,NA,CASRQAPHEKLFF,TGTGCCAGTCGACAGGCCCCACACGAAAAACTGTTTTTT
NA,TRBV11-3,TRBJ1-1,NA,CASSLQTNTEAFF,TGTGCCAGCAGCTTACAGACAAACACTGAAGCTTTCTTT
TRBD1,TRBV7-2,TRBJ1-6,NA,CASSLGGRGGDGSPLHF,TGTGCCAGCAGCTTAGGTGGTCGAGGGGGCGATGGTTCACCCCTCCACTTT
NA,TRBV27,TRBJ1-1,NA,CASSLSPTGRHTEAFF,TGTGCCAGCAGTTTATCGCCGACAGGAAGGCACACTGAAGCTTTCTTT
TRBD1,TRBV29-1,TRBJ1-2,medium-sized,CSVETRDRSGYTF,TGCAGCGTTGAAACACGGGACAGATCCGGCTACACCTTC
TRBD1,TRBV7-9,TRBJ2-5,NA,CASSPSPDRGLIQYF,TGTGCCAGCAGCCCTTCCCCGGACAGGGGGCTAATCCAGTACTTC
NA,TRBV6-1,TRBJ1-5,NA,CASSEAPAGYNQPQHF,TGTGCCAGCAGTGAAGCCCCCGCCGGCTACAATCAGCCCCAGCATTTT
NA,TRBV5-1,TRBJ2-7,once,CASSLATALSYEQYF,TGCGCCAGCAGCTTGGCGACAGCCCTATCCTACGAGCAGTACTTC
NA,TRBV19,TRBJ2-3,once,CASSIRVTDTQYF,TGTGCCAGTAGTATTAGAGTTACAGATACGCAGTATTTT
TRBD1,TRBV27,TRBJ1-2,NA,CASSPGTGYSGYTF,TGTGCCAGCAGTCCAGGGACAGGGTACTCCGGCTACACCTTC
NA,TRBV6-5,TRBJ1-1,NA,CASLPWGQQNTEAFF,TGTGCCAGCCTCCCCTGGGGGCAGCAGAACACTGAAGCTTTCTTT
NA,TRBV11-2,TRBJ2-6,NA,CASSPTRSGANVLTF,TGTGCCAGCAGCCCCACACGTTCTGGGGCCAACGTCCTGACTTTC
TRBD1,TRBV4-1,TRBJ1-2,NA,CASSQDRQGASGYTF,TGCGCCAGCAGCCAAGACCGACAGGGGGCCAGTGGCTACACCTTC
NA,TRBV5-1,TRBJ1-4,NA,CASSLEGGQDEKLFF,TGCGCCAGCAGCTTGGAGGGGGGGCAGGATGAAAAACTGTTTTTT
TRBD2,TRBV5-4,TRBJ2-7,few,CASSPGTSGVYEQYF,TGTGCCAGCAGCCCCGGGACTAGCGGGGTCTACGAGCAGTACTTC
NA,TRBV5-1,TRBJ2-5,NA,CASSFWEGEMETQYF,TGCGCCAGCAGCTTCTGGGAGGGGGAGATGGAGACCCAGTACTTC
NA,TRBV5-8,TRBJ2-6,once,CASSLGRGGGANVLTF,TGTGCCAGCAGCTTGGGTAGGGGTGGTGGGGCCAACGTCCTGACTTTC
NA,TRBV6-6,TRBJ1-1,NA,CASSYSGRRNTEAFF,TGTGCCAGCAGTTACTCCGGCAGGAGGAACACTGAAGCTTTCTTT
TRBD1,TRBV5-1,TRBJ1-1,NA,CASSSTGDTEAFF,TGCGCCAGCAGCTCTACAGGGGACACTGAAGCTTTCTTT
NA,TRBV27,TRBJ1-1,NA,CASSLLGGTEAFF,TGTGCCAGCAGTTTATTGGGTGGCACTGAAGCTTTCTTT